This T cell receptor (beta chain) was found in a study of response to subunit inactivated influenza vaccine. Study-wide results and caveats: Researchers suggested that each seasonal influenza vaccination recruits few new T cells.

V lost 6 bases to trimming and J lost 9 bases; unmatched junction nucleotides: 11. CDR1 and CDR2 from the germline V gene are SQVTM and ANQGSEA. This CDR3 has 13 residues. Each CDR3 protein is one row after TCRdb ran MiXCR on the RT-PCR reads. The table has a few hundred thousand distinct CDR3 sequences, about 20% seen once. Of note for this clonotype: Its specificity is not known.

The clonotype comes from a man between 50 and 69 years old who received an inactivated influenza vaccine. The rearrangement joins TRBV29-1 to TRBJ2-1, with 7 bases that match TRBD2. Source: PBMCs from blood, taken less than 22 months after vaccination. CDR3 sequence reads: CSVDGLGMAEQFF. The CDR3 nucleotides are TGCAGCGTCGACGGACTAGGTATGGCTGAGCAGTTCTTC.